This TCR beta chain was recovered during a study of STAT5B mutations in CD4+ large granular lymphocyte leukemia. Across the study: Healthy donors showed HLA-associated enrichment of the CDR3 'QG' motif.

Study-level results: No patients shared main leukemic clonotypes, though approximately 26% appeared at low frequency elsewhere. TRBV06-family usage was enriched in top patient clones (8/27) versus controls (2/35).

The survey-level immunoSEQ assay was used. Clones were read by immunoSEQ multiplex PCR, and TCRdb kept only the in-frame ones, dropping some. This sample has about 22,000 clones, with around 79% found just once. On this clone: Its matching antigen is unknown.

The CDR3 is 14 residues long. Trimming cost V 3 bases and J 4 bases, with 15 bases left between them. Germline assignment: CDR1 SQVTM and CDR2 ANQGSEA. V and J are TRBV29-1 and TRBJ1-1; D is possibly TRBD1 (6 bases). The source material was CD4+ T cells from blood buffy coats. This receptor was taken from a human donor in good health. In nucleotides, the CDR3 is TGCAGCGTTGACGGGGGCGCGGTTTTCACTGAAGCTTTCTTT. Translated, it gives CSVDGGAVFTEAFF. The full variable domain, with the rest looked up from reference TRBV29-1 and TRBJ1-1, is SAVISQKPSRDICQRGTSLTIQCQVDSQVTMMFWYRQQPGQSLTLIATANQGSEATYESGFVIDKFPISRPNLTFSTLTVSNMSPEDSSIYLCSVDGGAVFTEAFFGQGTRLTVV.